These T cell receptor beta chains were read from a single sample in a study of blood T cell repertoires in COVID-19. Sequenced by immunoSEQ multiplex PCR; TCRdb stores in-frame clones only, minus some. The sample lists roughly 410,000 clones, approximately 88% occurring once. Sequenced: peripheral blood. These receptors all come from a middle-aged man with acute or convalescent COVID-19. The CDR3 runs from the conserved cysteine through the conserved F or W. Each record gives: clone size, V gene, CDR3 protein. Expanded clones get a size class; other rows say once, few or many, or leave the size out.

>NA|TRBV3-1/TRBV3-2
CASSQEVLLAGVRDTQYF
>once|TRBV12-3/TRBV12-4
CAIGQGGTEAFF
>NA|TRBV10-3
CAISEPTGTSGFSYNEQFF
>NA|TRBV5-1
CASSFGFRGGNEQFF
>NA|TRBV28
CASRSVTGIDYEQYF
>NA|TRBV5-5
CASSPHRAGSGNTIYF
>NA|TRBV28
CASSLNGLAGYNEQFF
>NA|TRBV19
CASNEGVSLYGYTF
>NA|TRBV2
CASSRSAYEQYF
>NA|TRBV9
CASSPRLRGGATNEQFF
>NA|TRBV6-5
CAALSGARDNEQFF
>NA|TRBV7-9
CASSHRGRGSFNYGYTF
>NA|TRBV4-2
CASSQGRDGFNYGYTF
>NA|TRBV23-1
CASCSPGKGMNTEAFF
>NA|TRBV6-5
CASAPGVPNQPQHF
>NA|TRBV6-2/TRBV6-3
CASSYQPGRNSPLHF
>few|TRBV11-2
CASSLDRGNNEQFF
>NA|TRBV19
CASSVAGVKGTEAFF
>NA|TRBV2
CASTEGVQPQHF
>NA|TRBV9
CASSVGPDRDYEQYF
>NA|TRBV5-6
CASSFSVSYEQYF
>few|TRBV28
CASSRLGQPTDTQYF
>once|TRBV9
CASSVEGGTSYEQYF
>NA|TRBV7-9
CASSSHRDTAYEQYF
>NA|TRBV19
CASSITDQPQHF
>NA|TRBV5-4
CASSPYGTTSTDTQYF
>NA|TRBV2
CASRGVPGLALETQYF
>NA|TRBV9
CASSAGTELYNEQFF
>NA|TRBV7-3
CASSPTGAGTETQYF
>NA|TRBV5-4
CASSSNSNEKLFF
>NA|TRBV18
CASSSGQLGEKLFF
>NA|TRBV5-6
CASSFRGYSNQPQHF
>NA|TRBV7-3
CASSLGNNNEQFF
>NA|TRBV7-8
CASSALAGTGGQPQHF
>NA|TRBV11-2
CASSFSSGVGTEAFF
>NA|TRBV7-8
CASSVRVGGVGEKLFF
>NA|TRBV6-5
CASRAGTGGHGYTF
>NA|TRBV2
CASIRGLDTEAFF
>NA|TRBV7-2
CASTFRGKGNTEAFF
>NA|TRBV5-6
CASSLALAGPPSYEQYF
>NA|TRBV27
CASSFAGAAGRLYEQYF
>NA|TRBV29-1
CSVELTGNYGYTF
>NA|TRBV30
CAWSVRGGIGGYTF
>once|TRBV4-1
CASSLLQGVSETQYF
>few|TRBV21-1
CASSKSGLAVYEQYF
>NA|TRBV12-5
CASGLVDRIIRGRVMNTEAFF
>NA|TRBV5-1
CASSFGGAEGTEAFF
>NA|TRBV3-1/TRBV3-2
CASSLGGNEKLFF
>NA|TRBV7-9
CASSFSGPSGANVLTF